Following are 18 T cell receptor beta chains from one sample sequenced in a study of regulatory T cells in long-lasting Graves disease. Noted time point: newly diagnosed GD, antithyroid drugs for less than 3 months. Construction of the TCR library relied on RNA isolated from PBMCs. In building TCR beta libraries, iRepertoire HTBI primers were used together with Arm-PCR of CDR3 regions. TCRdb reprocessed the multiplex PCR reads via MiXCR and lists one record per CDR3 protein. Among 200,000 to 250,000 distinct CDR3 sequences listed, around 21% were seen once. The sample here was peripheral blood mononuclear cells (PBMCs), taken at new diagnosis, from a patient treated with antithyroid drugs. All receptors come from a female donor with Graves disease.

The table lists this clonotype with a count of one. The V and J genes are TRBV28 and TRBJ1-4; D unresolved. V lost 6 bases and J 2 bases, leaving 13 bases between the germline ends. The CDR3 is 15 amino acids. Germline V gives CDR1 MDHEN, CDR2 SYDVKM. For the CDR3, the DNA is TGTGCCAGCAGCCAACTCCAGGTTACTAATGAAAAACTGTTTTTT. As protein: CASSQLQVTNEKLFF.

This clonotype has at least ten counts. V and J are TRBV12-3 or TRBV12-4 and TRBJ1-1; maybe TRBD1 (5 bases). V was pared by 6 bases and J by 7 bases, with 9 bases between. The CDR3 consists of 11 residues. The CDR3 sequence: CASSRTSEAFF. The CDR3 DNA reads TGTGCCAGCAGCCGGACAAGTGAAGCTTTCTTT.

V gene TRBV3-1 combines with J gene TRBJ2-7; TRBD1 matches 7 bases. This CDR3 has 15 residues. The J segment lost 0 bases and the V segment lost 6 bases, leaving 8 bases of the junction unmatched. Germline CDR1 and CDR2: LGHDT and YNNKEL (reference sequence). CDR3: CASSRGRGSSYEQYF. The CDR3 nucleotides read TGTGCCAGCAGTCGTGGCAGGGGGTCCTCCTACGAGCAGTACTTC.

This clonotype was found many times. The chain combines TRBV2 with TRBJ1-6; D is possibly TRBD1 (6 bases). This CDR3 is 16 amino acids long. Germline-derived CDR1 and CDR2 are SNHLY and FYNNEI. Trimming left V 4 bases short and J 4 bases short, with 14 bases between. This CDR3 reads CASSVGGGLYNSPLHF. Written as DNA, the CDR3 is TGTGCCAGCAGTGTTGGAGGGGGGTTATATAATTCACCCCTCCACTTT.

This clonotype was seen ten or more times. The chain uses TRBV19 and TRBJ1-1, with 7 nucleotides matching TRBD1. Germline V gene sequence: CDR1 LNHDA, CDR2 SQIVND (reference sequence). V was pared by 4 bases and J by 4 bases, with 12 bases of the junction left unmatched. The CDR3 loop spans 16 amino acids. CDR3 DNA: TGTGCCAGTAGTACAGTGACAGGGAAGGGTGCCACTGAAGCTTTCTTT. It yields the protein CASSTVTGKGATEAFF.

This clonotype was seen ten or more times. The J gene is TRBJ2-1, the V gene TRBV12-3 or TRBV12-4; 10 nucleotides agree with TRBD1. CDR3 size: 18 residues. V was clipped by 5 bases and J by 3 bases; unmatched bases: 13. The CDR3 loop is CASSVRSPGTGDYNEQFF. DNA for the CDR3: TGTGCCAGCAGTGTCAGAAGTCCCGGGACAGGGGACTACAATGAGCAGTTCTTC.

This clonotype was recorded many times. The genes are TRBV6-5 and TRBJ2-7; the D gene could be TRBD1 or TRBD2 (5 bases each). CDR3 length: 12 amino acids. Germline CDR1 reads MNHEY; CDR2 reads SVGAGI. V was cut by 2 bases and J by 10 bases, with 12 bases left in between. CDR3 amino acids: CASSYQGDGQYF. The CDR3 coding sequence is TGTGCCAGCAGTTACCAAGGGGACGGACAGTACTTC.

In this sample, this clonotype turned up a few times. The chain combines TRBV6-2 or TRBV6-3 with TRBJ2-4; no firm D call. The ends were cut back, 6 bases at V and 0 bases at J, with 12 bases in the middle. CDR1 is MNHEY and CDR2 is SVGEGT in the germline V gene. The CDR3 loop spans 15 amino acids. In nucleotides, the CDR3 is TGTGCCAGCAGAGGAATACTGGGAGCCAAAAACATTCAGTACTTC. Translation gives CASRGILGAKNIQYF.

With regard to this clonotype: One base away lies a much larger clone, so this may be a sequencing read error. The V gene is TRBV4-2, the J gene TRBJ1-6; D is unclear. The CDR3 runs to 12 residues. The V and J ends lost 6 bases and 7 bases respectively, with 7 bases between them. Germline V gene sequence: CDR1 LGHNA, CDR2 YNFKEQ. CDR3 in amino acids: CASRNPNSPLHF. In DNA form, the CDR3 reads TGTGCCAGCAGGAACCCGAATTCACCCCTCCACTTT.

This clonotype has at least ten counts. As DNA, the CDR3 is TGTGCCAGCAGCCAAGATCTTGGCGGCCCCTGGGTGGGGGAGACCCAGTACTTC. This translates into CASSQDLGGPWVGETQYF. The V call is TRBV3-1, the J call TRBJ2-5; no reliable D call. CDR3 length: 18 residues. V was shortened by 0 bases and J by 5 bases, with 22 bases between the two germline ends. Germline V gives CDR1 LGHDT, CDR2 YNNKEL (reference sequence).

This clonotype was observed many times. The V gene is TRBV5-1, the J gene TRBJ2-2, with TRBD2 matching over 8 bases. J was trimmed by 6 bases and V by 4 bases; bases with no gene match: 8. The V gene's germline CDR1 is SGHRS and CDR2 YFSETQ. CDR3 length: 15 amino acids. The CDR3 DNA sequence: TGCGCCAGCAGCATACCGGGACTAGATGCCGGGGAGCTGTTTTTT. Translated: CASSIPGLDAGELFF.

The chain combines TRBV6-5 with TRBJ2-1; 8 bases line up with TRBD1. V gave up 2 bases and J gave up 7 bases; unmatched junction bases: 7. The length of the CDR3 is 15 residues. Germline CDR1 is MNHEY and CDR2 is SVGAGI. The CDR3 protein is CASSYVRTGKNEQFF. The CDR3 DNA sequence: TGTGCCAGCAGTTACGTTAGGACAGGGAAGAATGAGCAGTTCTTC.

This clonotype has a count of ten or more. This chain links TRBV20-1 with TRBJ1-1; D unresolved. From germline, CDR1 is DFQATT and CDR2 SNEGSKA (reference sequence). Deletions cut 3 bases from V and 3 bases from J, with 14 bases between. The CDR3 has 14 residues. The CDR3 is CSARVPFDDTEAFF. The DNA for the CDR3 is TGCAGTGCTAGGGTCCCCTTTGACGACACTGAAGCTTTCTTT.

Remarks on this clonotype: With a much larger clone just one base away, this may be a read error. The chain employs TRBV25-1 and TRBJ2-6; D is unresolved. This CDR3 region has 15 residues. The germline CDR1 and CDR2 sequences are MGHDK and SYGVNS. The CDR3 is CASSPANSEANVLTF. The CDR3 nucleotides are TGTGCCAGCAGTCCTGCAAACTCTGAGGCCAACGTCCTGACTTTC.

This clonotype was picked up many times. The chain has TRBV18 and TRBJ2-7; D is perhaps TRBD1 (5 bases). V was cut by 6 bases and J by 5 bases, with 14 bases left in between. The germline CDR1 and CDR2 sequences are KGHSH and LQKENI. This CDR3 spans 13 amino acids. CDR3 in DNA: TGTGCCAGCTCGCCGCAGGGTGGTAACGAGCAGTACTTC. Translated, it gives CASSPQGGNEQYF.

This clonotype was counted many times. This chain connects TRBV24-1 to TRBJ1-5; a weak D match, TRBD1 (5 bases). The CDR3 covers 16 residues. The V gene lost 3 bases and the J gene lost 4 bases, with 15 bases spanning the gap. The germline gives CDR1 KGHDR, CDR2 SFDVKD. The CDR3 reads CATSDTQGGQNQPQHF. The CDR3 region has the DNA TGTGCCACCAGTGATACTCAGGGAGGGCAAAATCAGCCCCAGCATTTT.

This clonotype was recorded many times. The genes are TRBV20-1 and TRBJ2-5, with 10 bases identical to TRBD1. The germline V gene has CDR1 DFQATT and CDR2 SNEGSKA (reference sequence). The V segment lost 4 bases and the J segment 3 bases; nucleotides outside the gene matches: 2. The CDR3 runs to 13 residues. CDR3 amino acids: CSAKGTGEETQYF. The CDR3 DNA reads as TGCAGTGCTAAAGGGACAGGGGAAGAGACCCAGTACTTC.

This clonotype was seen at least ten times. This chain uses TRBV24-1 with TRBJ2-1, with TRBD2 matching over 7 bases. CDR3 size: 14 residues. The junction had 12 bases not matched to a gene; V was cut back by 2 bases and J by 15 bases. Germline CDR1 is KGHDR and CDR2 is SFDVKD. The CDR3 nucleotides are TGTGCCACCAGTGATTCAGTCCCGGGAGGCCCCTGGTTCTTC. Protein product: CATSDSVPGGPWFF.